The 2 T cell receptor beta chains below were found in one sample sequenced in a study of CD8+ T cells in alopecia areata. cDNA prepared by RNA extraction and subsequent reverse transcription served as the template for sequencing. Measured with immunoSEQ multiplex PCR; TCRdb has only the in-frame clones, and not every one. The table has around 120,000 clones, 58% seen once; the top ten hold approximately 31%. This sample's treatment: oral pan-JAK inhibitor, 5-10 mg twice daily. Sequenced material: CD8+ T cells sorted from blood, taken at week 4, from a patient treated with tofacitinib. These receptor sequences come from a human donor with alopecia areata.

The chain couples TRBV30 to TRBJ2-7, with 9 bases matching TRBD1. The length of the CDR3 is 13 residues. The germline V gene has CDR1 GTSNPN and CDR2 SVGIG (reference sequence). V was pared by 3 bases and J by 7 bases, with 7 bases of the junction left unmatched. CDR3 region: CAWSRTGEGEQYF. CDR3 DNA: TGTGCCTGGAGCAGGACAGGGGAAGGGGAGCAGTACTTC.

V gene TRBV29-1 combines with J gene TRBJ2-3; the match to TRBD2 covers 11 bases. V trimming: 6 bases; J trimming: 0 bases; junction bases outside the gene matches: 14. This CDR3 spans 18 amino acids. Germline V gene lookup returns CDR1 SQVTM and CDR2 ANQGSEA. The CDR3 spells CSVLPWASGGFSTDTQYF. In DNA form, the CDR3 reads TGCAGCGTACTCCCGTGGGCTAGCGGGGGGTTCAGCACAGATACGCAGTATTTT.